The 3 T cell receptor beta chains below come from one sample, sequenced in a study of blood T cell repertoires in COVID-19. Measured with immunoSEQ multiplex PCR; TCRdb has only the in-frame clones, and not every one. There are under 200,000 clones in the sample; approximately 88% occur only once, and approximately 8% lies in the top ten. Sequences were obtained from PBMCs or T cells enriched from blood (not recorded which). The source of these receptors is a young woman who had recovered from COVID-19.

This chain connects TRBV9 to TRBJ1-1; TRBD1 matches 8 bases. Germline-derived CDR1 and CDR2 are SGDLS and YYNGEE. V shed 3 bases, J shed 1 base, and the junction held 8 bases outside the gene matches. This CDR3 comprises 16 residues. As DNA, the CDR3 is TGTGCCAGCAGCGCCGACAGGGGTTTTTCGAACACTGAAGCTTTCTTT. Protein: CASSADRGFSNTEAFF.

The chain employs TRBV9 and TRBJ2-3, with a weak D call TRBD2 (6 bases). Trimming took off 7 bases at V and 2 bases at J, with 11 bases between the two ends. Germline V lookup: CDR1 SGDLS, CDR2 YYNGEE. This CDR3 is 13 amino acids long. CDR3 amino acids: CASSGGDTDTQYF. For the CDR3, the DNA is TGTGCCAGCTCCGGGGGAGACACAGATACGCAGTATTTT.

The chain couples TRBV24-1 to TRBJ1-5; D possibly corresponds to TRBD1 (5 bases). This CDR3 region has 13 residues. The V end was cut by 4 bases, the J end by 6 bases, with 9 bases between. Germline values: CDR1 KGHDR, CDR2 SFDVKD. Here the CDR3 reads CATSELGAQPQHF. The CDR3 region has the DNA TGTGCCACCAGTGAATTAGGGGCTCAGCCCCAGCATTTT.